This T cell receptor beta chain emerged from a study of T-cell reconstitution after alpha-beta-depleted transplantation in children (dated by TCRdb to 2016 to 2018). In the study overall: T-cell immune reconstitution after TCRalphabeta/CD19-depleted allogeneic hematopoietic cell transplantation in children was quantitatively tracked in the study by means of TCR repertoire profiling.

Beyond this particular receptor, the publication reports: In some patients, high TCRbeta diversity at day 60 was attributed to recipient T cells and intrathymic progenitors that had survived conditioning. Over the following months the frequencies of hyperexpanded clones went down, and after one year T-cell counts and TCRbeta diversity were mostly credited to newly produced T cells. Apparently early alphabetaT-cell count recovery about two months after transplant reportedly relied on only several hundred rapidly expanded clones derived from non-depleted graft cells.

The CDR3 holds 15 amino acids from the cysteine to the phenylalanine. The retained sequence is limited to the CDR3, 45 bases, with the frame set at the first base. CDR1 and CDR2, looked up from the germline V gene, are SGDLS and YYNGEE. V drops 0 bases and J drops 6 bases, leaving 13 bases in between. This clonotype showed up just a few times. Its antigen is still unknown. No base-level quality is on record; no much larger clone is a single base apart. This specimen's treatment or condition label, per the study, means: allogeneic hematopoietic cell transplantation with graft depleted of TCRalphabeta T cells and CD19 B cells. TCRalphabeta/CD19-depleted allogeneic hematopoietic cell grafts were given to the transplant recipients, all of whom were children. Libraries were prepared through PCR. The data were produced on an Illumina HiSeq 2500. TCR library preparation used molecular barcoding, with unique molecular identifiers applied to normalize quantification of the TCRbeta repertoire. The public reads were reprocessed in TCRdb via fastp at Q25 and MiXCR, keeping in-frame beta chains. Entries that share a CDR3 protein sequence are merged under the most common genes and DNA. The table for this sample lists hundreds of thousands of distinct CDR3 sequences; about 12% of them were counted only once. Around 0.8% of the sample rests with the top ten.

The chain employs TRBV9 and TRBJ2-1; a tentative D call is TRBD2 (7 bases match). This receptor was taken from a girl aged 2-10 years with congenital amegakaryocytic thrombocytopenia, due to receive a stem cell transplant. The material was PBMCs, obtained before TCRalphabeta/CD19-depleted stem cell transplant. CDR3 protein: CASSVAQGRGNEQFF. The DNA sequence is as follows: TGTGCCAGCAGCGTAGCCCAGGGGAGGGGCAATGAGCAGTTCTTC.